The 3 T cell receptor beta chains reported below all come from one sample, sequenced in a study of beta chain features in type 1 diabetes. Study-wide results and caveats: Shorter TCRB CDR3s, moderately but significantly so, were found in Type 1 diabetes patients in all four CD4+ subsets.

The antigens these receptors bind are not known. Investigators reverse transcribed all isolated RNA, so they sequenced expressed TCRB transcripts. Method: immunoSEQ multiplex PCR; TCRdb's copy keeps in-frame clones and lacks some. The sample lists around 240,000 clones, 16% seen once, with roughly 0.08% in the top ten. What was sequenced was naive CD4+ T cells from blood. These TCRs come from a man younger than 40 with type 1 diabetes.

CDR3 bases: TGTGCCAGCAGCGCAGCCCAGGGGACCCAGTACTTC. This gives the protein CASSAAQGTQYF. The chain couples TRBV9 to TRBJ2-5; D perhaps matches TRBD1 (5 bases). V lost 3 bases and J 7 bases, leaving 10 bases between the germline ends. This CDR3 comprises 12 residues. Germline V gene data show CDR1 as SGDLS and CDR2 as YYNGEE.

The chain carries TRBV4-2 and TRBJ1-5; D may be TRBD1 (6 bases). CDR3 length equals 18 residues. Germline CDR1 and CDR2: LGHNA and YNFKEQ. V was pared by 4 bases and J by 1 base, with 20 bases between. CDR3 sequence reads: CASSPSAGGAGSNQPQHF. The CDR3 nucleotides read TGTGCCAGCAGCCCCTCTGCCGGGGGGGCGGGAAGCAATCAGCCCCAGCATTTT.

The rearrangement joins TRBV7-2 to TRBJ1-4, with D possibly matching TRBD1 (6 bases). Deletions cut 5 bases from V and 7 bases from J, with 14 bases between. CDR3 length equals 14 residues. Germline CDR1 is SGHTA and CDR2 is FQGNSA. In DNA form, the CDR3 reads TGTGCCAGCAGCGCCGACAGGTTTGGTGAAAAACTGTTTTTT. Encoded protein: CASSADRFGEKLFF.